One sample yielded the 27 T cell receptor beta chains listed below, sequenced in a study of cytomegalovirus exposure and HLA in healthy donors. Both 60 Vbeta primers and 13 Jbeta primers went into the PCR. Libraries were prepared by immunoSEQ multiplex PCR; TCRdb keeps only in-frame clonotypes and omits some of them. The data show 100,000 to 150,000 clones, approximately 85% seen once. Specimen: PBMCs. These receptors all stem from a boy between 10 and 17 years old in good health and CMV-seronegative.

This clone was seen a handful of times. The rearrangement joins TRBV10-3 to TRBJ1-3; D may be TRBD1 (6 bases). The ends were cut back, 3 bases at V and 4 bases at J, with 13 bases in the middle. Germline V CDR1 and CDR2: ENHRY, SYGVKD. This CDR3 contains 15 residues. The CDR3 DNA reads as TGTGCCATCAGTGAATCCTACAGGGTAGGAAACACCATATATTTT. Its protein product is CAISESYRVGNTIYF.

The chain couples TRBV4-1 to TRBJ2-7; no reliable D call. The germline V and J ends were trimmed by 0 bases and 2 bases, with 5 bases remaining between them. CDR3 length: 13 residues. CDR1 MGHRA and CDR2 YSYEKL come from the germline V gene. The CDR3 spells CASSQESAYEQYF. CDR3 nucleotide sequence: TGCGCCAGCAGCCAAGAATCGGCCTACGAGCAGTACTTC.

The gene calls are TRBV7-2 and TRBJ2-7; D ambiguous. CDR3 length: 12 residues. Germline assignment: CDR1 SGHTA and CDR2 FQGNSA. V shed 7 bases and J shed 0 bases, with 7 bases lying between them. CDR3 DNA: TGTGCCAGCACCCTAAGCTCCTACGAGCAGTACTTC. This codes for CASTLSSYEQYF.

Here the CDR3 reads CASRDDRDARGTEAFF. The CDR3 DNA reads as TGTGCCAGCAGGGACGACAGGGACGCGAGGGGCACTGAAGCTTTCTTT. V usage is TRBV11-1 and J usage is TRBJ1-1; 7 nucleotides line up with TRBD1. The CDR3 covers 16 residues. J lost 4 bases, V lost 6 bases, and 14 bases had no gene match. The germline V gene has CDR1 SGHAT and CDR2 FQDESV (reference sequence).

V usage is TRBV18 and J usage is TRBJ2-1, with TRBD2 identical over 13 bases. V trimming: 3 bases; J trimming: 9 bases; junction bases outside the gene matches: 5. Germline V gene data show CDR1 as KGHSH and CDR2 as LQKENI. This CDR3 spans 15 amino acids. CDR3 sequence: CASSPGLAGVGEQFF. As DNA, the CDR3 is TGTGCCAGCTCACCCGGACTAGCGGGAGTCGGTGAGCAGTTCTTC.

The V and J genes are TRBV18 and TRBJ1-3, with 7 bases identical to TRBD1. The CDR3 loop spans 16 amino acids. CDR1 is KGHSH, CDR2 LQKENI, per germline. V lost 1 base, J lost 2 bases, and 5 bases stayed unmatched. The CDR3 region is CASSPQLGTAGNTIYF. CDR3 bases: TGTGCCAGCTCACCACAGCTAGGGACAGCTGGAAACACCATATATTTT.

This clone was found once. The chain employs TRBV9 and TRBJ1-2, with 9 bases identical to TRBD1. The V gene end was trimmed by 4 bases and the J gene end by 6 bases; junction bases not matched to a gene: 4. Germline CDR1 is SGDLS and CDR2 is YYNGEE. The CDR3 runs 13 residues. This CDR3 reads CASSPGQGNGYTF. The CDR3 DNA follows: TGTGCCAGCAGCCCCGGACAGGGGAATGGCTACACCTTC.

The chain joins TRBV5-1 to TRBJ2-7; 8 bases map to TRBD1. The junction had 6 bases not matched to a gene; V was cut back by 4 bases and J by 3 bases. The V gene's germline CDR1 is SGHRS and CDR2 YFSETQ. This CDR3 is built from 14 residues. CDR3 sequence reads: CASSADREIYEQYF. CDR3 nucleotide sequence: TGCGCCAGCAGCGCGGACAGGGAAATCTACGAGCAGTACTTC.

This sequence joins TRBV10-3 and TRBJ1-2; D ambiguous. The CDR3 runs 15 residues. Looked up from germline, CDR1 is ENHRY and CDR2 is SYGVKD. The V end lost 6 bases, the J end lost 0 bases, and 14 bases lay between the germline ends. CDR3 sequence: CAIRRPVTSNYGYTF. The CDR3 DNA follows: TGTGCCATCAGGCGCCCAGTGACTTCTAACTATGGCTACACCTTC.

The CDR3 nucleotides are TGTGCCAGCTCACCGCGGGACAGCCAAGAGACCCAGTACTTC. It is translated as CASSPRDSQETQYF. The chain joins TRBV18 to TRBJ2-5, with D maybe TRBD1 (7 bases). This CDR3 has 14 amino acids. V was pared by 3 bases and J by 1 base, with 9 bases between. Germline loops: CDR1 KGHSH, CDR2 LQKENI.

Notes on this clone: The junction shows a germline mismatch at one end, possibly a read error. The CDR3 DNA follows: TGTGCCAGCTCACCTGAGACTTTGGACAGGGTTGATGGCTACCCCTTC. Encoded protein: CASSPETLDRVDGYPF. J is TRBJ1-2 and V is TRBV18, with TRBD1 matching 8 bases. This CDR3 comprises 16 residues. The germline gives CDR1 KGHSH, CDR2 LQKENI.

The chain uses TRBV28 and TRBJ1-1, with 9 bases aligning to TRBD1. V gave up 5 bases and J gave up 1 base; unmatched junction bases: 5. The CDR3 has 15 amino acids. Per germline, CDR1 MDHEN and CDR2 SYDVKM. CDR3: CASSGTGGKNTEAFF. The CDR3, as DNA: TGTGCCAGCAGTGGAACAGGGGGCAAGAACACTGAAGCTTTCTTT.

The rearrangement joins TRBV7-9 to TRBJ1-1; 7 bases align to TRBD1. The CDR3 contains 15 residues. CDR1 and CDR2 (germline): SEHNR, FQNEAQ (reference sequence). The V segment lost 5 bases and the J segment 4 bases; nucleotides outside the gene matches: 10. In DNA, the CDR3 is TGTGCCAGCAGCCCAAAAAGACAGGGAAGCACTGAAGCTTTCTTT. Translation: CASSPKRQGSTEAFF.

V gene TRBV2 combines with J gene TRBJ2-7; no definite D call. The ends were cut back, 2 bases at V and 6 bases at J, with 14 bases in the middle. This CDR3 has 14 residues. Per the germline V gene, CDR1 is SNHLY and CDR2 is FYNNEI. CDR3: CASSERLGLGEQYF. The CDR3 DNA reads TGTGCCAGCAGTGAAAGACTCGGGTTAGGCGAGCAGTACTTC.

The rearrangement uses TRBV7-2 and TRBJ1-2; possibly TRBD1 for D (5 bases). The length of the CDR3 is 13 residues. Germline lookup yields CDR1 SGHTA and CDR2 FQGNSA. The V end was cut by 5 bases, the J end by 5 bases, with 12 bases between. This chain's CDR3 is CASSARGAYGYTF. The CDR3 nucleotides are TGTGCCAGCAGCGCGCGCGGGGCGTATGGCTACACCTTC.

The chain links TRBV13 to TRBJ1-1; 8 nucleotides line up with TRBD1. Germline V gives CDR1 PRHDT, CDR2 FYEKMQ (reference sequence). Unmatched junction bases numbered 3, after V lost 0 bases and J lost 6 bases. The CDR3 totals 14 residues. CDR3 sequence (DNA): TGTGCCAGCAGCTTAGGGCAGGGGGCCGCTGAAGCTTTCTTT. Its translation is CASSLGQGAAEAFF.

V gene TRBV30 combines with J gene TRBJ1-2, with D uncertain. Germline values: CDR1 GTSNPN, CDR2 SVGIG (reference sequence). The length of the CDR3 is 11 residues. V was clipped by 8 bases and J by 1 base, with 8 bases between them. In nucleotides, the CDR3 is TGTGCCCAGACTGATAACTATGGCTACACCTTC. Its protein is CAQTDNYGYTF.

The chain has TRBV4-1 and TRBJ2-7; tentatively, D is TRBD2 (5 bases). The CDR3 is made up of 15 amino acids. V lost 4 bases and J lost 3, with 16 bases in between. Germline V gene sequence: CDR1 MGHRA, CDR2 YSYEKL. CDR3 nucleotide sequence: TGCGCCAGCAGCCCAAGGGTCGAAAGCGGCTACGAGCAGTACTTC. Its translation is CASSPRVESGYEQYF.

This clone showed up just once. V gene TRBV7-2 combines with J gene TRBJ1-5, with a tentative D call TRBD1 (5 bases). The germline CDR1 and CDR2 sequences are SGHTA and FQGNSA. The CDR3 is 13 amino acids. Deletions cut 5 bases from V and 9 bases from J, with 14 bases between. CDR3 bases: TGTGCCAGCAGCAGTATGGGAAGGGGGCCCCAGCATTTT. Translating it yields CASSSMGRGPQHF.

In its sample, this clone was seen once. CDR3 amino acids: CASSLAGDYYGYTF. In DNA form, the CDR3 reads TGTGCCAGCAGCTTAGCGGGTGACTACTATGGCTACACCTTC. The rearrangement links TRBV7-9 to TRBJ1-2; D unresolved. From germline, CDR1 is SEHNR and CDR2 FQNEAQ (reference sequence). The CDR3 covers 14 residues. The V end was cut by 0 bases, the J end by 3 bases, with 8 bases between.

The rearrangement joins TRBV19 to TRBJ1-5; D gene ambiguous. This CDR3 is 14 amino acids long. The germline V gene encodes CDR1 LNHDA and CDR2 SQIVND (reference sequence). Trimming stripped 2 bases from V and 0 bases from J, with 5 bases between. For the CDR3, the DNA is TGTGCCAGTAGTATATCCTCTAGCAATCAGCCCCAGCATTTT. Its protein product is CASSISSSNQPQHF.

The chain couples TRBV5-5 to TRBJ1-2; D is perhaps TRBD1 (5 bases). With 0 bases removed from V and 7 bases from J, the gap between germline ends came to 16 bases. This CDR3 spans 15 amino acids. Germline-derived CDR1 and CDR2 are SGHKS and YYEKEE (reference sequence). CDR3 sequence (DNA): TGTGCCAGCAGCTTGGTCACAGGCCTCGCGACTGGCTACACCTTC. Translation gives CASSLVTGLATGYTF.

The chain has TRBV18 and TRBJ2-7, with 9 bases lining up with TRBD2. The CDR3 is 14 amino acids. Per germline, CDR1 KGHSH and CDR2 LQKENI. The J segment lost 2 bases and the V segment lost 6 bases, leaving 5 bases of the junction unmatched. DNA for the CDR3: TGTGCCAGCTCTCCTAGCGGGGAGACCTACGAGCAGTACTTC. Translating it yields CASSPSGETYEQYF.

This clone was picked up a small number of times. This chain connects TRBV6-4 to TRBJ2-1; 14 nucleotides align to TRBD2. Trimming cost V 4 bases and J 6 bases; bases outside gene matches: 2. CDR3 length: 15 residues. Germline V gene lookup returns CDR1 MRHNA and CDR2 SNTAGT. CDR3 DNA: TGTGCCAGCAGTGCCGGGACTAGCGGGGGCAATGAGCAGTTCTTC. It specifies CASSAGTSGGNEQFF.

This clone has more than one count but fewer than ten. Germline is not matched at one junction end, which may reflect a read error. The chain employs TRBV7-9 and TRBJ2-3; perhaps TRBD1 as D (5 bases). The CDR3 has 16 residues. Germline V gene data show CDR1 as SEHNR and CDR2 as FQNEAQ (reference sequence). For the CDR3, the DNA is TGTGCCACCAGCTTATCTGGGGCGGCTAGCACAGATACGCAGTATTTT. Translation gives CATSLSGAASTDTQYF.

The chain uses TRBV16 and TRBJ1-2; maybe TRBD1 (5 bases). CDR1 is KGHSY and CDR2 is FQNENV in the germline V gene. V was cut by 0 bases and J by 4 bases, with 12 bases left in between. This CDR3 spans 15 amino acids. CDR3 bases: TGTGCCAGCAGCCAATCAGGCAGGGAGGTCTATGGCTACACCTTC. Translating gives CASSQSGREVYGYTF.

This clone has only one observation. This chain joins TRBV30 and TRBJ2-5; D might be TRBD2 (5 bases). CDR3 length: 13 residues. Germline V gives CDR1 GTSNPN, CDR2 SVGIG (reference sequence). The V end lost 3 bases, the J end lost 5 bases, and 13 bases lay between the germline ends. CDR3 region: CAWSPRTPETQYF. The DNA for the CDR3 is TGTGCCTGGAGCCCTCGGACTCCGGAGACCCAGTACTTC.